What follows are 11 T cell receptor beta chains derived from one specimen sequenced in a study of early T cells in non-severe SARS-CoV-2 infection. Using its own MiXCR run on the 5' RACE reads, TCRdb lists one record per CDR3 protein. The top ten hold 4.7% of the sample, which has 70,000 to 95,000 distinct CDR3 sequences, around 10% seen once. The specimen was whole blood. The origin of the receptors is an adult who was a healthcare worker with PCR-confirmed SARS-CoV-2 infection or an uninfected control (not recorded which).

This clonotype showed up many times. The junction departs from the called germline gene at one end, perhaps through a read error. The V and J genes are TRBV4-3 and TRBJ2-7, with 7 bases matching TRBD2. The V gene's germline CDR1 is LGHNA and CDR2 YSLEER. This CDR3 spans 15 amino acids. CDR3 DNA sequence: TGCGCCAGCATCCAAGAAGGGCGGCTAGCGGACGAGCAGTACTTC. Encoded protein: CASIQEGRLADEQYF.

The CDR3 loop reads CASSEEGFRSNQPQHF. CDR3 bases: TGTGCCAGCAGCGAAGAGGGATTTAGGAGCAATCAGCCCCAGCATTTT. The V call is TRBV12-3 or TRBV12-4, the J call TRBJ1-5; D is uncertain. Between the trimmed V and J ends, which lost 6 bases and 1 base, there was a span of 16 bases. CDR3 size: 16 residues.

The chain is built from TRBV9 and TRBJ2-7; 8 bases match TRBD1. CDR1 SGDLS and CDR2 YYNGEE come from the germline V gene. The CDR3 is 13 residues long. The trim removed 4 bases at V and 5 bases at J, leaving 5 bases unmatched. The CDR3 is CASSLGTGDEQYF. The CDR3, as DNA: TGTGCCAGCAGCCTCGGGACAGGCGACGAGCAGTACTTC. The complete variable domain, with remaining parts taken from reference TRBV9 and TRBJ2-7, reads DSGVTQTPKHLITATGQRVTLRCSPRSGDLSVYWYQQSLDQGLQFLIQYYNGEERAKGNILERFSAQQFPDLHSELNLSSLELGDSALYFCASSLGTGDEQYFGPGTRLTVT.

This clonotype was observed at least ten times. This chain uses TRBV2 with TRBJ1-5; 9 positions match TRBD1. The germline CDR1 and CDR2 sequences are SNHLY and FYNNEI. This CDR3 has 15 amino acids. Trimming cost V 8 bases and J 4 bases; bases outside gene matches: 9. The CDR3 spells CASGGTGSRNQPQHF. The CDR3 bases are TGTGCCAGCGGGGGGACAGGGAGTCGGAATCAGCCCCAGCATTTT.

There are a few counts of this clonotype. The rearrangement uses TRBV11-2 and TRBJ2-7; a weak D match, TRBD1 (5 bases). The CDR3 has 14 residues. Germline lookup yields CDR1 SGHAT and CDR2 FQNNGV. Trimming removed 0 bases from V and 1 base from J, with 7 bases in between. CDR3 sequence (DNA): TGTGCCAGCAGCTTAGATCCAGGGTCCTACGAGCAGTACTTC. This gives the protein CASSLDPGSYEQYF.

The CDR3 sequence: CASNRDSFFIFYGYTF. CDR3 bases: TGTGCCAGTAACCGGGACAGCTTCTTTATTTTCTATGGCTACACCTTC. The chain carries TRBV5-6 and TRBJ1-2; 7 bases are a match to TRBD1. Trimming took 8 bases from V and 4 from J; bases not matched to a gene: 17. CDR1 is SGHDT and CDR2 is YYEEEE in the germline V gene. This CDR3 comprises 16 residues.

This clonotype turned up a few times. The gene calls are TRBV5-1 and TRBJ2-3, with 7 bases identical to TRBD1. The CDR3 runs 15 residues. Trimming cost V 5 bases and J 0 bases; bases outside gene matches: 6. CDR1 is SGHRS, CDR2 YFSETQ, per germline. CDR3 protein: CASRLGQVSTDTQYF. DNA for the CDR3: TGCGCCAGCAGACTCGGACAGGTCAGCACAGATACGCAGTATTTT.

The DNA for the CDR3 is TGCGCCAGCAACTTCGGACCCAACACTGAAGCTTTCTTT. It translates to CASNFGPNTEAFF. The chain has TRBV5-1 and TRBJ1-1; D unclear. The CDR3 has 13 amino acids. Trimming removed 6 bases at V and 2 bases at J, with 11 bases between. CDR1 is SGHRS and CDR2 is YFSETQ in the germline V gene.

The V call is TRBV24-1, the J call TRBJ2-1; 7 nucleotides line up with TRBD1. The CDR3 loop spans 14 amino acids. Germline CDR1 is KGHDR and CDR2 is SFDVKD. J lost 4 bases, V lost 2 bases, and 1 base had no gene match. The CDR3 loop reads CATSDSGQYNEQFF. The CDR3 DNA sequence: TGTGCCACCAGTGATTCGGGACAGTACAATGAGCAGTTCTTC.

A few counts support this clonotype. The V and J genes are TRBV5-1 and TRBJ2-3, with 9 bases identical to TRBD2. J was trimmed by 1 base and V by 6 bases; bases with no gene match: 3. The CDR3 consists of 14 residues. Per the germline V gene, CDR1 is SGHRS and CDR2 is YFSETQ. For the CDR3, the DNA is TGCGCCAGCACAGCGGGGGGCCGCACAGATACGCAGTATTTT. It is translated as CASTAGGRTDTQYF.

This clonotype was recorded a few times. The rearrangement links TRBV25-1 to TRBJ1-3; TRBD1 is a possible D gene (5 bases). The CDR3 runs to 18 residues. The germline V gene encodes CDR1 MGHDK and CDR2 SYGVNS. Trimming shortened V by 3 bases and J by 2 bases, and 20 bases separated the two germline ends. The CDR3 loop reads CASSDSPGGLTPGNTIYF. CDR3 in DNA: TGTGCCAGCAGTGATTCGCCGGGGGGACTAACGCCTGGAAACACCATATATTTT.